Included here is one T cell receptor beta chain sequence, with context. As to time point: after dendritic cell vaccination, including at tumor progression/relapse. PBMC were collected before vaccination, two weeks after the third vaccination, and at progression. This specimen belongs to a study of glioma-infiltrating T cells after dendritic cell vaccination. Study-wide context: Glioblastoma patients came from Phase I and II dendritic cell vaccination trials. Treatment, given 2003 to 2012, was autologous tumor lysate-pulsed dendritic cell vaccination.

CDR3 length: 15 residues. Germline V lookup: CDR1 SGHRS, CDR2 YFSETQ. V lost 2 bases, J lost 2 bases, and 13 bases lay in between. The PCR used 60 V beta and 13 J beta primers. Assay: immunoSEQ multiplex PCR; the TCRdb copy retains only in-frame clones and omits some. There are over 80,000 clones in the sample; roughly 77% occur only once, and around 2.2% lies in the top ten. This clonotype was sampled from a human donor with glioblastoma. The V gene is TRBV5-1, the J gene TRBJ1-1; maybe TRBD1 (5 bases). The sample here was blood, taken after dendritic cell vaccination. The CDR3: CASSFQGAGNTEAFF. The CDR3 DNA sequence: TGCGCCAGCAGCTTCCAAGGGGCCGGTAACACTGAAGCTTTCTTT.